The rows below give T cell receptor beta chains drawn from one sample of a study of blood T cell repertoires in COVID-19. Generated by immunoSEQ multiplex PCR, the TCRdb table keeps only in-frame clones and is missing some. The sample holds around 270,000 clones, 75% to 90% seen once. Sample: peripheral blood. These receptor sequences come from a young man with acute or convalescent COVID-19. Both conserved end residues are part of each CDR3. D genes are given only for firm matches. Only part of the rows carry a size: once, few, many, or a class if the clone is expanded.

D gene,clone size,J gene,V gene,CDR3 DNA,CDR3 protein
TRBD1,.,TRBJ1-1,TRBV13,TGTGCCAGCAGCCGTCCGGGCAGGGGGAATAGAGCTTTCTTT,CASSRPGRGNRAFF
.,.,TRBJ1-1,TRBV11-2,TGTGCCAGCAGCTTAGAGGGGGGGGCCGAAGCTTTCTTT,CASSLEGGAEAFF
.,.,TRBJ1-1,TRBV30,TGTGCCTGGGGGAGGAGGGCAGTGAACACTGAAGCTTTCTTT,CAWGRRAVNTEAFF
.,.,TRBJ2-2,TRBV5-1,TGCGCCAGCCGCCTTTGGACAGAGAACACCGGGGAGCTGTTTTTT,CASRLWTENTGELFF
TRBD1,.,TRBJ1-2,TRBV6-1,TGTGCCAGCAGGGAAGCAAAACAGGGGTCATTGGGCTACACCTTC,CASREAKQGSLGYTF
TRBD1,.,TRBJ2-7,TRBV28,TGTGCCAGTGGCCCTCCGGGACAGAGCTCCTACGAGCAGTACTTC,CASGPPGQSSYEQYF
TRBD2,.,TRBJ2-1,TRBV11-3,TGTGCCAGCAGCCCCCGACAAAGTTCTAGCGGGGTTGATGAGCAGTTCTTC,CASSPRQSSSGVDEQFF
.,.,TRBJ2-3,TRBV7-9,TGTGCCAGCAGCTTACGGGGAGGCACAGATACGCAGTATTTT,CASSLRGGTDTQYF
TRBD1,.,TRBJ1-5,TRBV7-9,TGTGCCAGCAGCCCGAATAGGGGGACAGGCGCCCATAGCAATCAGCCCCAGCATTTT,CASSPNRGTGAHSNQPQHF
TRBD1,.,TRBJ2-5,TRBV5-1,TGCGCCAGCAGCGTGGGACAGGCGACCCAGTACTTC,CASSVGQATQYF
TRBD2,.,TRBJ2-3,TRBV25-1,TGTGCCAGCAGTGACCGGACTAGCGGGAGGGCAGATACGCAGTATTTT,CASSDRTSGRADTQYF
TRBD1,.,TRBJ1-4,TRBV30,TGTGCCTGGACAGGGGGCGCTGGTCGTGAAAAACTGTTTTTT,CAWTGGAGREKLFF
.,.,TRBJ2-7,TRBV5-1,TGCGCCAGCAGCCCCCAACCCGTGAACTCCAACGAGCAGTACTTC,CASSPQPVNSNEQYF
TRBD2,once,TRBJ2-3,TRBV27,TGTGCCAGCAGTCTGGGACTAGCGGGCCCAGGCACAGATACGCAGTATTTT,CASSLGLAGPGTDTQYF
TRBD1,.,TRBJ2-2,TRBV13,TGTGCCAGCAGCCCTACAGGGGGTAGCACCGGGGAGCTGTTTTTT,CASSPTGGSTGELFF
TRBD1,.,TRBJ1-1,TRBV5-1,TGCGCCAGCAGCTTAGGGACAGTGAACACTGAAGCTTTCTTT,CASSLGTVNTEAFF
TRBD1,once,TRBJ1-5,TRBV30,TGTGCCTGGAGTGCTGACAGGGGGTATCAGCCCCAGCATTTT,CAWSADRGYQPQHF
.,.,TRBJ2-3,TRBV7-3,TGTGCCAGCAGCGATGGACTCACAGATACGCAGTATTTT,CASSDGLTDTQYF
.,.,TRBJ1-2,TRBV27,TGTGCCAGCAGGCCTACAGGGAGTGGCTATGGCTACACCTTC,CASRPTGSGYGYTF
TRBD1,.,TRBJ1-2,TRBV28,TGTGCCAGCAGCTCCCGAACAGGGGGCAGAGGCTATGGCTACACCTTC,CASSSRTGGRGYGYTF
.,.,TRBJ1-1,TRBV5-1,TGCGCCAGCAGCTTGGACGGGTCGAACACTGAAGCTTTCTTT,CASSLDGSNTEAFF
TRBD2,once,TRBJ2-1,TRBV11-2,TGTGCCAGCAGCACAGGGACTAGCGGGGGTGAGCAGTTCTTC,CASSTGTSGGEQFF
TRBD1,.,TRBJ1-6,TRBV6-5,TGTGCCAGCAGTTACGACGACAGGGGGGTTTCACCCCTCCACTTT,CASSYDDRGVSPLHF
.,.,TRBJ2-3,TRBV5-1,TGCGCCAGCAGCTTGGGCGGGTCCCCAGTTGATACGCAGTATTTT,CASSLGGSPVDTQYF
TRBD2,.,TRBJ2-7,TRBV28,TGTGCCAGCAAGACTAGCGGGAGTGGGTATTACGAGCAGTACTTC,CASKTSGSGYYEQYF
TRBD1,.,TRBJ2-4,TRBV4-1,TGCGCCAGCAGCCAAGGGGACAGGCTAGCCAAAAACATTCAGTACTTC,CASSQGDRLAKNIQYF
.,.,TRBJ1-1,TRBV15,TGTGCCACCAGCAGAGATAGGGGTGAAGCTTTCTTT,CATSRDRGEAFF
TRBD2,.,TRBJ2-7,TRBV27,TGTGCCAGCGGGCTACGTGGTCTAGCGGGGACCTCCCCCACGGGAGAGCAGTACTTC,CASGLRGLAGTSPTGEQYF
TRBD1,.,TRBJ2-4,TRBV18,TGTGCCAGCTCCCGAGACAGGGCGGACAAAAACATTCAGTACTTC,CASSRDRADKNIQYF